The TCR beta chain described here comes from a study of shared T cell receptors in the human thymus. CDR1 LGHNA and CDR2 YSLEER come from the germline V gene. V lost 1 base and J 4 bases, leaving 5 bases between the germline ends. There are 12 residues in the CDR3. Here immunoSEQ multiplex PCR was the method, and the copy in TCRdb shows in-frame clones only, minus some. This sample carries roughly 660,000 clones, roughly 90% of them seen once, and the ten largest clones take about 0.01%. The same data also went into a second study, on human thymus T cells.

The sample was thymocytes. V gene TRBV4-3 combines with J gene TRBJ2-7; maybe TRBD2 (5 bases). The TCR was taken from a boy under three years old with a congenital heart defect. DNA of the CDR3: TGCGCCAGCAGCCAAGGCGGGTACGAGCAGTACTTC. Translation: CASSQGGYEQYF.